Each of the 4 T cell receptor beta chains below was sequenced from the same sample in a study of read filtering for tumor transcriptome and immune sequencing. Molecular barcoded adaptors covering alpha/delta and beta/gamma chains were used on 400 to 450 ng RNA. TCRdb fed the reads into MiXCR, producing one record per CDR3 protein. The sample lists about 58,000 distinct CDR3 sequences, 10% to 15% occurring once. The source material was a population of CD138-negative cells sorted from bone marrow. The receptor set was obtained from a donor at least 40 years old with multiple myeloma.

This clonotype was seen repeatedly, ten times or more. The rearrangement links TRBV7-3 to TRBJ2-2; no clear D gene. The CDR3 contains 13 residues. Germline CDR1 reads SGHTA; CDR2 reads FQGTGA. Trimming left V 3 bases short and J 0 bases short, with 2 bases between. CDR3 DNA sequence: TGTGCCAGCAGCTTTGCGAACACCGGGGAGCTGTTTTTT. Translating gives CASSFANTGELFF.

This clonotype is classed as medium-sized. Here the CDR3 DNA reads TGCAGTGCTTTTCCAAGGGTAGCGGGGGGACTCTACAATGAGCAGTTCTTC. It translates to CSAFPRVAGGLYNEQFF. This chain connects TRBV20-1 to TRBJ2-1; 10 bases fit TRBD2. This CDR3 comprises 17 residues. Looked up from germline, CDR1 is DFQATT and CDR2 is SNEGSKA (reference sequence). The J segment lost 3 bases and the V segment lost 5 bases, leaving 13 bases of the junction unmatched.

The chain couples TRBV28 to TRBJ2-2; D is tentatively TRBD1 or TRBD2 (5 bases each). This CDR3 has 16 amino acids. Trimming took 1 base from V and 0 from J, leaving 9 bases between them. CDR1 is MDHEN and CDR2 is SYDVKM in the germline V gene. The CDR3 reads CASSLFGTANTGELFF. CDR3 in DNA: TGTGCCAGCAGTTTATTTGGGACGGCGAACACCGGGGAGCTGTTTTTT.

The chain links TRBV24-1 to TRBJ2-2, with TRBD2 matching 13 bases. This CDR3 is built from 17 residues. The germline gives CDR1 KGHDR, CDR2 SFDVKD. After removal of 10 bases from V and 0 bases from J, the junction contained 7 bases not matched to a gene. As DNA, the CDR3 is TGTGCCACTTCCGGGACTAGCGGGGAGCCGAACACCGGGGAGCTGTTTTTT. This codes for CATSGTSGEPNTGELFF.